The T cell receptor (beta chain) under discussion was sequenced for a study of neoadjuvant anti-PD-1 for oral cavity cancer. Study-wide context: Before surgery, most patients got three to four biweekly 3 mg/kg nivolumab doses. Patients without progression got a fourth dose around day 43. Findings of the study overall: With a few patients per group, TCR findings need larger cohorts. Pretreatment Treg/Th17 ratio correlated inversely with post-treatment tumor clonality.

Sequenced by immunoSEQ multiplex PCR; TCRdb stores in-frame clones only, minus some. The sample contains about 11,000 clones, over 40% of which appear only once. This CDR3 spans 16 amino acids. Trimming stripped 2 bases from V and 6 bases from J, with 20 bases between. Germline CDR1 reads MDHEN; CDR2 reads SYDVKM. Remarks on this clone: Antigen specificity is unknown.

Sequenced here: tumor tissue, sampled before nivolumab (anti-PD-1) treatment. The sequence was obtained from a person aged 35-79 years with oral cavity squamous cell carcinoma. The gene calls are TRBV28 and TRBJ2-7; D is ambiguous. CDR3 protein: CASSLHKGFHYREQYF. The CDR3 nucleotides are TGTGCCAGCAGTTTACATAAGGGTTTTCACTACCGCGAGCAGTACTTC. The full variable domain, completed using reference TRBV28 and TRBJ2-7, is DVKVTQSSRYLVKRTGEKVFLECVQDMDHENMFWYRQDPGLGLRLIYFSYDVKMKEKGDIPEGYSVSREKKERFSLILESASTNQTSMYLCASSLHKGFHYREQYFGPGTRLTVT.